The 10 T cell receptor beta chains listed next were all sequenced from one sample in a study of T cell responses to AZD1222 COVID-19 vaccine. Using immunoSEQ multiplex PCR, the repertoire was profiled, and TCRdb retains in-frame clones only, with some absent. This sample has 75,000 or so clones; approximately 90% occur once, and the top ten carry about 30%. Sequenced here: peripheral blood, sampled 28 days after the second AZD1222 dose. The receptors come from an adult who received the AZD1222 COVID-19 vaccine.

The chain carries TRBV9 and TRBJ1-5; 11 bases match TRBD1. V shed 3 bases and J 5 bases; nucleotides not matched to a gene: 1. CDR1 is SGDLS and CDR2 is YYNGEE in the germline V gene. The CDR3 extends over 14 amino acids. This CDR3 reads CASSGTGGDQPQHF. The CDR3 DNA reads as TGTGCCAGCAGCGGGACAGGGGGCGATCAGCCCCAGCATTTT.

This clone was observed once. The chain joins TRBV9 to TRBJ1-2; no definite D call. The length of the CDR3 is 13 residues. V lost 3 bases, J lost 1 base, and 7 bases lay in between. Germline CDR1 SGDLS, CDR2 YYNGEE. The CDR3 coding sequence is TGTGCCAGCAGCGCCTCAGTTAACTATGGCTACACCTTC. This translates into CASSASVNYGYTF.

V and J are TRBV9 and TRBJ2-5; D not resolved. Germline CDR1 is SGDLS and CDR2 is YYNGEE. V was trimmed by 0 bases and J by 2 bases, leaving 8 bases between them. This CDR3 is built from 14 residues. The CDR3 here is CASSVGRVQETQYF. CDR3 nucleotide sequence: TGTGCCAGCAGCGTAGGCCGCGTGCAAGAGACCCAGTACTTC.

The J gene is TRBJ2-7, the V gene TRBV5-4; a weak D match, TRBD2 (6 bases). V was pared by 3 bases and J by 2 bases, with 15 bases between. The CDR3 runs 15 residues. CDR1 and CDR2 from the germline V gene are SGHNT and YYREEE (reference sequence). CDR3 in amino acids: CASSYSSSVTYEQYF. The CDR3 coding sequence is TGTGCCAGCAGCTACTCCTCTAGCGTTACCTACGAGCAGTACTTC. The full variable domain, rest sourced from reference TRBV5-4 and TRBJ2-7, is ETGVTQSPTHLIKTRGQQVTLRCSSQSGHNTVSWYQQALGQGPQFIFQYYREEENGRGNFPPRFSGLQFPNYSSELNVNALELDDSALYLCASSYSSSVTYEQYFGPGTRLTVT.

CDR3 region: CASSLAGQGDTGELFF. Here the CDR3 DNA reads TGTGCCAGCAGCTTGGCGGGACAGGGTGACACCGGGGAGCTGTTTTTT. The rearrangement links TRBV5-6 to TRBJ2-2, with TRBD1 identical over 9 bases. The V gene end was trimmed by 0 bases and the J gene end by 3 bases; junction bases not matched to a gene: 3. The CDR3 sequence is 16 residues long. Germline lookup yields CDR1 SGHDT and CDR2 YYEEEE.

The gene calls are TRBV5-4 and TRBJ1-2; a possible D gene is TRBD1 (6 bases). The CDR3 extends over 15 amino acids. V shed 5 bases and J shed 1 base, with 15 bases lying between them. CDR1 is SGHNT and CDR2 is YYREEE in the germline V gene (reference sequence). The CDR3 DNA reads TGTGCCAGCAGGACGACAGGAAGATTTAACTATGGCTACACCTTC. This translates into CASRTTGRFNYGYTF.

V and J are TRBV7-9 and TRBJ1-5; 8 nucleotides agree with TRBD1. V was clipped by 5 bases and J by 6 bases; unmatched bases: 12. The CDR3 runs 16 residues. The germline V gene has CDR1 SEHNR and CDR2 FQNEAQ (reference sequence). CDR3 bases: TGTGCCAGCAGCCGGGACAGGATCGGCAACCGTCAGCCCCAGCATTTT. Its translation: CASSRDRIGNRQPQHF. Combining the CDR3 with reference TRBV7-9 and TRBJ1-5 gives the whole variable domain DTGVSQNPRHKITKRGQNVTFRCDPISEHNRLYWYRQTLGQGPEFLTYFQNEAQLEKSRLLSDRFSAERPKGSFSTLEIQRTEQGDSAMYLCASSRDRIGNRQPQHFGDGTRLSIL.

The V and J genes are TRBV6-4 and TRBJ1-2; D is perhaps TRBD1 (6 bases). Trimming shortened V by 6 bases and J by 0 bases, and 17 bases separated the two germline ends. There are 16 residues in the CDR3. Germline CDR1 MRHNA, CDR2 SNTAGT. CDR3 loop: CASSKESGDANYGYTF. The DNA for the CDR3 is TGTGCCAGCAGCAAAGAGTCAGGGGATGCTAACTATGGCTACACCTTC.

The chain recombines TRBV5-6 with TRBJ2-2; 8 nucleotides line up with TRBD2. V trimming: 0 bases; J trimming: 4 bases; junction bases outside the gene matches: 8. Germline V gene lookup returns CDR1 SGHDT and CDR2 YYEEEE. The CDR3 is 17 residues long. In DNA form, the CDR3 reads TGTGCCAGCAGCTTGGCCGGGCGGGAGGTGAGCACCGGGGAGCTGTTTTTT. Protein product: CASSLAGREVSTGELFF.

The genes are TRBV28 and TRBJ2-2; the match to TRBD1 covers 7 bases. V shed 6 bases and J 0 bases; nucleotides not matched to a gene: 7. Germline-derived CDR1 and CDR2 are MDHEN and SYDVKM. The CDR3 has 16 residues. CDR3 nucleotides: TGTGCCAGCAGCCCAGGGGGAAGGACGAACACCGGGGAGCTGTTTTTT. Translating gives CASSPGGRTNTGELFF.